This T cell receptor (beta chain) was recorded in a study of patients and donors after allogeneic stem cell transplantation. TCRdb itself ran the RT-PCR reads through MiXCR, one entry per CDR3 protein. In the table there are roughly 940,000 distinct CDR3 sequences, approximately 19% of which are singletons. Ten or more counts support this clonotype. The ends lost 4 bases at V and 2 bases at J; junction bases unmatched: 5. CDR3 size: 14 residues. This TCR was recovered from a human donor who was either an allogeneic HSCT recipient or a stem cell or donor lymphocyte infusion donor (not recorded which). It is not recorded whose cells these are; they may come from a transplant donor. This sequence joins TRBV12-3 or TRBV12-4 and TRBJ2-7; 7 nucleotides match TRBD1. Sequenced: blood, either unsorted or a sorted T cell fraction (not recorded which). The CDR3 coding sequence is TGTGCCAGCAGTTCCAGGGGGTTTACCTACGAGCAGTACTTC. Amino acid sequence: CASSSRGFTYEQYF.